Included here is one T cell receptor beta chain sequence, with context. Its antigen remains unknown. The selected patients with pancreatic ductal adenocarcinoma had surgery but no neoadjuvant therapy. The data were taken from a study of T cells in pancreatic ductal adenocarcinoma. Study-wide points: Blood clonality (around 0.066) did not differ significantly from tumor (about 0.12).

Only in-frame clones appear in the TCRdb table, and some are missing; sequencing was by immunoSEQ multiplex PCR. The data show over 85,000 clones, 90% to 95% seen once. Trimming shortened V by 2 bases and J by 8 bases, and 15 bases separated the two germline ends. CDR3 length: 14 residues. Germline V gene data show CDR1 as MDHEN and CDR2 as SYDVKM. What was sequenced was PBMCs. The rearrangement links TRBV28 to TRBJ1-2; maybe TRBD1 (5 bases). The clonotype was recovered from a human donor with pancreatic ductal adenocarcinoma. CDR3 coding DNA: TGTGCCAGCAGTTTAAATAGGGGCTCAGGGGGCTACACCTTC. Translation gives CASSLNRGSGGYTF.